The present TCR beta chain was sequenced within a study of blood T cell repertoires in COVID-19 (dated by TCRdb to about 2020). Regarding the study in general: Collaborator samples came from the United States, Italy and Spain and covered acute and convalescent phases of COVID-19. The sample metadata nearly always contained a de-identified subject ID, COVID-19 status, age in years and sex. Deeply sampled blood TCRbeta repertoires from subjects exposed to, actively infected with, or recovered from COVID-19 were included in the dataset. The repertoires were made available in a free public database intended to serve as a resource for research on the immune response to SARS-CoV-2. HLA class I and class II types, where available, came from metadata supplied by the sample provider rather than from assay-based typing. Samples were obtained from the ongoing ImmuneRACE study (first 160 participants) and from 1,254 subjects provided by 6 global collaborators. The prospective study material was composed of cDNA or gDNA derived from T cells, B-cell-depleted T cells, or PBMCs.

Here V drops 3 bases and J drops 4 bases, and the junction holds 10 bases not matched to any gene. From a lookup of the germline V gene, CDR1 and CDR2 are MDHEN and SYDVKM. The CDR3 measures 18 amino acids from cysteine to phenylalanine. Of the read, only the CDR3 DNA is kept; its 54 bases are in frame from base 1. Collaborating institutions collected whole blood in K2EDTA tubes following their own protocols. For TCRbeta analysis, collaborators shipped samples as frozen whole blood, isolated PBMCs, or DNA extracted from either of those sample types. TCRbeta CDR3 regions were amplified from genomic DNA using the immunoSEQ Assay, a bias-controlled multiplex PCR. The study's processing was this. Within the assay, amplification of reference gene primers was used to estimate how many nucleated cells each sample contained. To quantify the absolute abundance of each unique TCRbeta CDR3 rearrangement, sequence reads were collapsed and filtered. For each sample, productive Simpson clonality was calculated by taking the square root of Simpson's diversity index across productive rearrangements. TCRdb mirrors the immuneACCESS table, restricted to in-frame sequences. Some clones are absent from its copies; in checked studies, under half trace to an unresolved V gene, and the reason for the others is unknown. V, J and clone size were drawn from that table, and D and trimming were deduced from the DNA. The sample table contains about 90,000 clones; only one count was recorded for around 94% of them. Roughly 6.4% of the sample belongs to the ten largest clones.

This clone was seen once. Its antigen is not yet known. No base quality information exists; no much larger clone differs at one position. General findings and caveats noted by the study authors: The quantity of clinical and demographic metadata differed by source and by participant and was supplied without curation.

The chain is encoded by TRBV28 joined to TRBJ2-2, with 11 bases in between that match TRBD2. Specimen: peripheral blood. The origin of this receptor is a woman aged 55-75 years with active COVID-19. The CDR3 protein: CASSFSASGRLFTGELFF. The nucleotide sequence is TGTGCCAGCAGTTTTTCGGCTAGCGGGAGGCTTTTCACCGGGGAGCTGTTTTTT. Joined to the reference TRBV28 and TRBJ2-2 proteins, this CDR3 gives the full variable domain: DVKVTQSSRYLVKRTGEKVFLECVQDMDHENMFWYRQDPGLGLRLIYFSYDVKMKEKGDIPEGYSVSREKKERFSLILESASTNQTSMYLCASSFSASGRLFTGELFFGEGSRLTVL.